The sample holds a few counts of the clone carrying this T cell receptor (beta chain). Its antigen is not identified. TCRdb used MiXCR to reprocess the reads, holding one entry per CDR3 protein. The sample lists approximately 110,000 distinct CDR3 sequences, around 30% occurring once. These data come from a study of T cell repertoires in cytomegalovirus infection. This clonotype was obtained from a human donor in good health (CMV status not recorded). Some clones in this sample may be carry-over from other donors' samples. The sample consisted of CD8+ T cells from cultured PBMCs, taken from culture after CMV antigen stimulation.

The CDR3 reads CASSSTTSLGQGAFEDYNEQFF. DNA for the CDR3: TGTGCCAGCAGCTCCACAACGAGCTTGGGACAGGGGGCTTTCGAGGACTACAATGAGCAGTTCTTC. The genes are TRBV7-9 and TRBJ2-1, with TRBD1 matching over 12 bases. The CDR3 has 22 amino acids. V was pared by 4 bases and J by 3 bases, with 22 bases of the junction left unmatched. The germline V gene has CDR1 SEHNR and CDR2 FQNEAQ (reference sequence).